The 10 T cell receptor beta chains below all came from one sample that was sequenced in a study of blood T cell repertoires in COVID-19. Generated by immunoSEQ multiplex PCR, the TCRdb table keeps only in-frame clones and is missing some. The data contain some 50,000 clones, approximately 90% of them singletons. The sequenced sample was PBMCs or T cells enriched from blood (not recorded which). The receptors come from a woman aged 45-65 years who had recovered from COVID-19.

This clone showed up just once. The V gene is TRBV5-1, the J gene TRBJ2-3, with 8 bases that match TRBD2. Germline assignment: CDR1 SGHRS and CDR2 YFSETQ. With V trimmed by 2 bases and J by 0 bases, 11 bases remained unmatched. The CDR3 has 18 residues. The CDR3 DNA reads TGCGCCAGCAGCTTCCGAGGACTAGCAGATACTAGCACAGATACGCAGTATTTT. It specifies CASSFRGLADTSTDTQYF.

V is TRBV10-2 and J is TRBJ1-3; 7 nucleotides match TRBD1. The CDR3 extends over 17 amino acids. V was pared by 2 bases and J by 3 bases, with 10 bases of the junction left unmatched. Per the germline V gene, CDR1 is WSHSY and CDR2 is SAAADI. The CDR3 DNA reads TGCGCCAGCAGTGAGATCTCCGGGACAGTGAGTGGAAACACCATATATTTT. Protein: CASSEISGTVSGNTIYF.

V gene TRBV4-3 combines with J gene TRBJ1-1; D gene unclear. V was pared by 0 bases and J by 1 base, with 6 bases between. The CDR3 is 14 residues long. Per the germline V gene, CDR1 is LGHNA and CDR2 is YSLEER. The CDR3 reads CASSQDVRNTEAFF. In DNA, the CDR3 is TGCGCCAGCAGCCAAGATGTCAGGAACACTGAAGCTTTCTTT.

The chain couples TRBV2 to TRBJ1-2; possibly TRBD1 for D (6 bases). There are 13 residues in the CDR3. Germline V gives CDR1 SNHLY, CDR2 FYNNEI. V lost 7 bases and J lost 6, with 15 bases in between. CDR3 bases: TGTGCCAGCACCATCCGACAGGTTCATGGCTACACCTTC. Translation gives CASTIRQVHGYTF. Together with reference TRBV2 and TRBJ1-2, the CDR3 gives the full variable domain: EPEVTQTPSHQVTQMGQEVILRCVPISNHLYFYWYRQILGQKVEFLVSFYNNEISEKSEIFDDQFSVERPDGSNFTLKIRSTKLEDSAMYFCASTIRQVHGYTFGSGTRLTVV.

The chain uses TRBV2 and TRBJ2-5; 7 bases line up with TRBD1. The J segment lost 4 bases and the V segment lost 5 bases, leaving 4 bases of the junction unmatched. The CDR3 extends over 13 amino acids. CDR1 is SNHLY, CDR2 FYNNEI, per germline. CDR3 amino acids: CASSPQGRETQYF. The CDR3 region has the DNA TGTGCCAGCAGTCCACAGGGGCGAGAGACCCAGTACTTC.

CDR3 protein: CSVARDTNTEAFF. CDR3 nucleotides: TGCAGCGTTGCCCGGGACACGAACACTGAAGCTTTCTTT. The V and J genes are TRBV29-1 and TRBJ1-1; tentative D call: TRBD1 (6 bases). Germline CDR1 reads SQVTM; CDR2 reads ANQGSEA. The length of the CDR3 is 13 residues. Trimming pared 4 bases from V and 1 base from J, leaving 10 bases between.

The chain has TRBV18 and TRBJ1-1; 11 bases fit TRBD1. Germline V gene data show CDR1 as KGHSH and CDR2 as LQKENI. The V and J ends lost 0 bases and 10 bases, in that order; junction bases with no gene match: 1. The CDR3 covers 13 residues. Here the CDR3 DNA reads TGTGCCAGCTCACCACCCGGACAGGGGGCAGCTTTCTTT. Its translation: CASSPPGQGAAFF.

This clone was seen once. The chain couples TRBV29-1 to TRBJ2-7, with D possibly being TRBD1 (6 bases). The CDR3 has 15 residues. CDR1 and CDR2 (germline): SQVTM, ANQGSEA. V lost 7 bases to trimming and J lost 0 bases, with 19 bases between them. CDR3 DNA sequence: TGCAGCGCCCAGAAGGGGGACCTCCTCTCCTACGAGCAGTACTTC. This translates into CSAQKGDLLSYEQYF.

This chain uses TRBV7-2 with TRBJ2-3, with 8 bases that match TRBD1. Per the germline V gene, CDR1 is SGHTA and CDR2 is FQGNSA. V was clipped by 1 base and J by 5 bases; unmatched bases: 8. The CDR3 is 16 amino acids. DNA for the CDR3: TGTGCCAGCAGCTTAGGGACAGGGACATTCCGAGATACGCAGTATTTT. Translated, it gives CASSLGTGTFRDTQYF. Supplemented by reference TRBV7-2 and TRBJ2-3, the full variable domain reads GAGVSQSPSNKVTEKGKDVELRCDPISGHTALYWYRQSLGQGLEFLIYFQGNSAPDKSGLPSDRFSAERTGGSVSTLTIQRTQQEDSAVYLCASSLGTGTFRDTQYFGPGTRLTVL.

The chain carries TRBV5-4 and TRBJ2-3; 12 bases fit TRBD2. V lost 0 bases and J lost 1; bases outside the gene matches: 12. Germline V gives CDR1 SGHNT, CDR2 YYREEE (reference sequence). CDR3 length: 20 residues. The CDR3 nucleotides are TGTGCCAGCAGCTTGGACACCATTTTTCGGACTAGCGGGGGCACAGATACGCAGTATTTT. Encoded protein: CASSLDTIFRTSGGTDTQYF.